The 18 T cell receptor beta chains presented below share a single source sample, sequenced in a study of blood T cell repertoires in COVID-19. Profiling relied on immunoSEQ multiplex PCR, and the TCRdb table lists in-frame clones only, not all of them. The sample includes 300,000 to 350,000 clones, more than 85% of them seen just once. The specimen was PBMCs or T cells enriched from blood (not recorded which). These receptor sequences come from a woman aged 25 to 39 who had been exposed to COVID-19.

CDR3 DNA: TGTGCCAGCAGCGTAGCTCTGCGGGGTGGCACAGATACGCAGTATTTT. This gives the protein CASSVALRGGTDTQYF. This chain joins TRBV9 and TRBJ2-3; possibly TRBD2 for D (6 bases). Germline-derived CDR1 and CDR2 are SGDLS and YYNGEE. The V end was cut by 0 bases, the J end by 1 base, with 12 bases between. This CDR3 is built from 16 residues.

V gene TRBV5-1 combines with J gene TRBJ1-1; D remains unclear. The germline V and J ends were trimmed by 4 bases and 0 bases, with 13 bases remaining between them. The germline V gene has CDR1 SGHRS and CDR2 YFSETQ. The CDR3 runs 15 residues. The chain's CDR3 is CASSPSFAMNTEAFF. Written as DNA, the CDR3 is TGCGCCAGCAGCCCCTCGTTCGCTATGAACACTGAAGCTTTCTTT.

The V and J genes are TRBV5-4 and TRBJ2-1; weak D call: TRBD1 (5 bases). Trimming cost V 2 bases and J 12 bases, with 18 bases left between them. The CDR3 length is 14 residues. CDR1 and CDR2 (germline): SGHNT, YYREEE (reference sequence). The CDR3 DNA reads TGTGCCAGCAGCTTAGCTGTTGGTGGGGCAATGCAGTTCTTC. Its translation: CASSLAVGGAMQFF.

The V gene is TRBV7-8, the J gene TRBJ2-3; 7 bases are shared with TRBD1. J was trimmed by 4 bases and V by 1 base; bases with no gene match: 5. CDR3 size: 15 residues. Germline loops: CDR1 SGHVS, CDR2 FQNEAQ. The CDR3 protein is CASSLGGGNADTQYF. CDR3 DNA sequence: TGTGCCAGCAGCTTAGGAGGGGGCAACGCAGATACGCAGTATTTT.

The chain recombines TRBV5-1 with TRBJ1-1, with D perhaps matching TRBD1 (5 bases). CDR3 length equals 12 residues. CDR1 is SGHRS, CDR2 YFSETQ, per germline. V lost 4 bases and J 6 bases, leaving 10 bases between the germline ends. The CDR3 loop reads CASSGGVAEAFF. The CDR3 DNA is TGCGCCAGCAGCGGAGGGGTGGCTGAAGCTTTCTTT. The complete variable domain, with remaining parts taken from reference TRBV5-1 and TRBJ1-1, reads KAGVTQTPRYLIKTRGQQVTLSCSPISGHRSVSWYQQTPGQGLQFLFEYFSETQRNKGNFPGRFSGRQFSNSRSEMNVSTLELGDSALYLCASSGGVAEAFFGQGTRLTVV.

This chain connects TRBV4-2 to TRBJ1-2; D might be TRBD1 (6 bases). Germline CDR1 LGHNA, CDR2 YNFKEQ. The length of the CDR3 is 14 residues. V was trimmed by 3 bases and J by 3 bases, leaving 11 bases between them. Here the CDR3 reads CASSQGGHDYGYTF. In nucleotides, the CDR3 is TGTGCCAGCAGCCAGGGGGGGCATGACTATGGCTACACCTTC.

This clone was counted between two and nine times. Here the CDR3 reads CASSSGGTYSPLHF. The CDR3 DNA is TGTGCCAGCAGCTCTGGAGGGACGTATTCACCCCTCCACTTT. The gene calls are TRBV7-9 and TRBJ1-6; D may be TRBD1 (5 bases). Germline V lookup: CDR1 SEHNR, CDR2 FQNEAQ (reference sequence). Trimming took 4 bases from V and 8 from J, leaving 12 bases between them. This CDR3 comprises 14 residues. Combining the CDR3 with reference TRBV7-9 and TRBJ1-6 gives the whole variable domain DTGVSQNPRHKITKRGQNVTFRCDPISEHNRLYWYRQTLGQGPEFLTYFQNEAQLEKSRLLSDRFSAERPKGSFSTLEIQRTEQGDSAMYLCASSSGGTYSPLHFGNGTRLTVT.

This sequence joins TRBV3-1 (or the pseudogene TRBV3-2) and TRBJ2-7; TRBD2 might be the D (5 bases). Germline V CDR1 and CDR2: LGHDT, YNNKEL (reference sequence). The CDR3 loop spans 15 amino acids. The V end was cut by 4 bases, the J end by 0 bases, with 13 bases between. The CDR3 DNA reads TGTGCCAGCAGCCGGCCCGCGGGCCTCTCCTACGAGCAGTACTTC. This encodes CASSRPAGLSYEQYF.

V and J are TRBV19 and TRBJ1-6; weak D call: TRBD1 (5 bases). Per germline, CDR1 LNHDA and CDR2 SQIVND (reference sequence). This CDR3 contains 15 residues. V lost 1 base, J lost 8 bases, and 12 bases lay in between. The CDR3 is CASSIGRGSDSPLHF. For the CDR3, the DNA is TGTGCCAGTAGTATAGGAAGGGGCTCGGATTCACCCCTCCACTTT.

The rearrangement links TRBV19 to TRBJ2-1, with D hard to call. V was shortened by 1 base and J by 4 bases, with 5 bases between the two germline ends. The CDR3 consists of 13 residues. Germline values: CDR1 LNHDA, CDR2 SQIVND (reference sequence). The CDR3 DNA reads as TGTGCCAGTAGTATAGGAGTGTACAATGAGCAGTTCTTC. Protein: CASSIGVYNEQFF.

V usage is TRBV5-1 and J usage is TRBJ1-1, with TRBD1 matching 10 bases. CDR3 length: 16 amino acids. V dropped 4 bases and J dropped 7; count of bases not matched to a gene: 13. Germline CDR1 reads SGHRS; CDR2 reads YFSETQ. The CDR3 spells CASSPGRGTGAYEAFF. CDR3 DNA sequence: TGCGCCAGCAGCCCGGGGAGGGGGACAGGGGCCTATGAAGCTTTCTTT.

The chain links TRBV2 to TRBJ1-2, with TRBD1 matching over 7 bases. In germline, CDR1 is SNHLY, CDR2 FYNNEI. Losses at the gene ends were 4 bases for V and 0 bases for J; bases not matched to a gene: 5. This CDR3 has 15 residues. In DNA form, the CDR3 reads TGTGCCAGCAGTGGGGACAGAACAGCTAACTATGGCTACACCTTC. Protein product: CASSGDRTANYGYTF.

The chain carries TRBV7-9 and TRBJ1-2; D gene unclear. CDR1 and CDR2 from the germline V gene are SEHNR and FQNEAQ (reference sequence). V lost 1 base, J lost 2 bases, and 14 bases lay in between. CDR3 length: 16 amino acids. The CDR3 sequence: CASSLGMSQRNYGYTF. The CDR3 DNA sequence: TGTGCCAGCAGCTTAGGCATGTCACAGAGAAACTATGGCTACACCTTC.

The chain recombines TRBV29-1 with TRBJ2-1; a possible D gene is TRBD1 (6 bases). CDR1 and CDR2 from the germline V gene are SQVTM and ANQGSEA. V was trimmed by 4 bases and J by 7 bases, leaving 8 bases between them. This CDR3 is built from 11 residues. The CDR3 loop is CSVARGNEQFF. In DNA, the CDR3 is TGCAGCGTTGCCAGGGGAAATGAGCAGTTCTTC.

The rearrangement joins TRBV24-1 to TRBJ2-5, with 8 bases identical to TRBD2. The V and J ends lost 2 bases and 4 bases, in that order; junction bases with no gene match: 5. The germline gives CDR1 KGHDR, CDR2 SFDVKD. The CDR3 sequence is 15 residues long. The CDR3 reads CATSDSAGAGETQYF. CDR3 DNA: TGTGCCACCAGTGATTCAGCGGGGGCGGGAGAGACCCAGTACTTC.

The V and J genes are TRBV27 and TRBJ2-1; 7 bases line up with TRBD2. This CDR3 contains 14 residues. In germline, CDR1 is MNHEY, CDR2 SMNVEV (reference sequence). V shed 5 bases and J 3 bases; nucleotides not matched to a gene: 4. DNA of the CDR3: TGTGCCAGCAGTCTCAGCGGGGACTACAATGAGCAGTTCTTC. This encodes CASSLSGDYNEQFF.

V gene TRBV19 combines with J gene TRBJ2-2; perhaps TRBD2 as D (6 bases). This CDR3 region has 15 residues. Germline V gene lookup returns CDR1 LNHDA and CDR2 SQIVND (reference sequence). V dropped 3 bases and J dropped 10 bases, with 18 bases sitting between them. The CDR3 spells CASSIGGSLDAELFF. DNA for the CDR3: TGTGCCAGTAGTATTGGGGGGTCTCTTGACGCGGAGCTGTTTTTT.

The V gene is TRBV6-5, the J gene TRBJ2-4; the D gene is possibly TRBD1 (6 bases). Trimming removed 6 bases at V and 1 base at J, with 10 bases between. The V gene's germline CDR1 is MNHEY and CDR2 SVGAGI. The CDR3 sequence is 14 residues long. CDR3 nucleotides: TGTGCCAGCAGGCGGCAGGGGGCCAAAAACATTCAGTACTTC. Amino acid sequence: CASRRQGAKNIQYF.